Presented here are 19 T cell receptor beta chains from one specimen sequenced in a study of regulatory T cells in long-lasting Graves disease. Time point here: persistent/refractory GD, antithyroid drugs over 5 years with positive TRAb. Construction of the TCR library relied on RNA isolated from PBMCs. Relying on iRepertoire HTBI primers and Arm-PCR of CDR3 regions, the team built TCR beta libraries. TCRdb reprocessed the multiplex PCR reads via MiXCR and lists one record per CDR3 protein. The sample lists about 420,000 distinct CDR3 sequences, roughly a quarter occurring once. The sequencing here drew on peripheral blood mononuclear cells (PBMCs), taken when the disease was refractory, from a patient treated with antithyroid drugs. The receptor set was obtained from a female donor with Graves disease.

The V and J genes are TRBV7-2 and TRBJ1-1; 8 bases agree with TRBD1. Germline lookup yields CDR1 SGHTA and CDR2 FQGNSA. This CDR3 contains 15 residues. Trimming removed 4 bases from V and 3 bases from J; junction bases left unmatched: 7. The CDR3 DNA follows: TGTGCCAGCAGCTCTGGACAGGGAGGATACACTGAAGCTTTCTTT. Its protein is CASSSGQGGYTEAFF.

This clonotype was observed a few times. The chain uses TRBV5-8 and TRBJ1-5; the D is unclear. The CDR3 is 11 residues long. The V end was cut by 9 bases, the J end by 9 bases, with 13 bases between. Germline V lookup: CDR1 SGHTS, CDR2 YDEGEE. CDR3 region: CANRTGRPQHF. In nucleotides, the CDR3 is TGTGCCAACAGAACGGGGAGGCCCCAGCATTTT. Full variable domain (missing parts from reference TRBV5-8 and TRBJ1-5): EAGVTQSPTHLIKTRGQQATLRCSPISGHTSVYWYQQALGLGLQFLLWYDEGEERNRGNFPPRFSGRQFPNYSSELNVNALELEDSALYLCANRTGRPQHFGDGTRLSIL.

This clonotype was seen more than once but under ten times. The V and J genes are TRBV19 and TRBJ1-6, with no clear D. V shed 3 bases and J shed 7 bases, with 7 bases lying between them. Looked up from germline, CDR1 is LNHDA and CDR2 is SQIVND (reference sequence). This CDR3 spans 13 amino acids. The CDR3, as DNA: TGTGCCAGTAGTATTGTGTGGAATTCACCCCTCCACTTT. Translating it yields CASSIVWNSPLHF.

This clonotype was seen only a few times. The chain has TRBV6-5 and TRBJ2-7; 8 bases line up with TRBD2. The junction had 12 bases not matched to a gene; V was cut back by 1 base and J by 7 bases. Germline lookup yields CDR1 MNHEY and CDR2 SVGAGI. This CDR3 has 16 amino acids. The CDR3 nucleotides read TGTGCCAGCAGTTACTACACGAGCGGGAGAGAAAAGGAGCAGTACTTC. Its translation is CASSYYTSGREKEQYF.

Only a few counts were recorded for this clonotype. The V gene is TRBV12-3 or TRBV12-4, the J gene TRBJ1-2, with D perhaps TRBD1 (6 bases). This CDR3 has 13 residues. Trimming left V 6 bases short and J 6 bases short, with 14 bases between. In DNA form, the CDR3 reads TGTGCCAGCAGCGAGGGGGGGCGGGATGGCTACACCTTC. Translated: CASSEGGRDGYTF.

In its sample, this clonotype was seen many times. The gene calls are TRBV6-2 or TRBV6-3 and TRBJ1-5; 7 bases are a match to TRBD1. CDR1 MNHEY and CDR2 SVGEGT come from the germline V gene. The CDR3 extends over 16 amino acids. After removal of 0 bases from V and 3 bases from J, the junction contained 5 bases not matched to a gene. CDR3 sequence: CASSYSRDSYNQPQHF. The CDR3 coding sequence is TGTGCCAGCAGTTACTCGAGGGACAGCTACAATCAGCCCCAGCATTTT.

There are a few counts of this clonotype. This chain connects TRBV9 to TRBJ1-2; tentatively, D is TRBD1 (5 bases). CDR3 length equals 14 residues. Germline lookup yields CDR1 SGDLS and CDR2 YYNGEE. V shed 0 bases and J shed 4 bases, with 10 bases lying between them. CDR3 sequence (DNA): TGTGCCAGCAGCGTAGATCGGGGGTTCTATGGCTACACCTTC. Translating it yields CASSVDRGFYGYTF.

The sample holds a few counts of this clonotype. This chain links TRBV7-2 with TRBJ2-7; tentatively, D is TRBD1 (6 bases). Trimming removed 1 base at V and 1 base at J, with 11 bases between. The CDR3 has 15 amino acids. The germline V gene has CDR1 SGHTA and CDR2 FQGNSA. The CDR3 protein is CASSLVQGQSYEQYF. CDR3 DNA sequence: TGTGCCAGCAGCTTAGTTCAGGGGCAGTCCTACGAGCAGTACTTC.

This clonotype has more than one count but fewer than ten. At one of its ends the junction is not consistent with the germline gene, which may arise from a read error. The J gene is TRBJ1-1, the V gene TRBV12-3 or TRBV12-4; 7 bases match TRBD1. The CDR3 totals 18 residues. This CDR3 reads CASSLRQGIGSGNAEAFF. The CDR3 coding sequence is TGTGCCAGCAGTCTTCGACAGGGTATAGGGTCGGGGAACGCTGAAGCTTTCTTT.

This clonotype has a handful of counts. The chain combines TRBV18 with TRBJ1-2; no firm D call. Trimming stripped 4 bases from V and 2 bases from J, with 14 bases between. The CDR3 is 15 residues long. CDR1 is KGHSH and CDR2 is LQKENI in the germline V gene. The CDR3 DNA follows: TGTGCCAGCTCACAGTCTTATCGAGAAAACTATGGCTACACCTTC. Protein sequence: CASSQSYRENYGYTF.

Concerning this clonotype itself: This could be a read error, since a much larger clone is one nucleotide away. The chain couples TRBV2 to TRBJ2-2; 7 bases align to TRBD2. The CDR3 is 15 residues long. The V gene's germline CDR1 is SNHLY and CDR2 FYNNEI. With V trimmed by 4 bases and J by 5 bases, 7 bases remained unmatched. The CDR3 nucleotides are TGTGCCAGCAGTGTAGTAGCGGGTGGTACCGGGGAGCTGTTTTTT. Protein sequence: CASSVVAGGTGELFF. The complete variable domain, with remaining parts taken from reference TRBV2 and TRBJ2-2, reads EPEVTQTPSHQVTQMGQEVILRCVPISNHLYFYWYRQILGQKVEFLVSFYNNEISEKSEIFDDQFSVERPDGSNFTLKIRSTKLEDSAMYFCASSVVAGGTGELFFGEGSRLTVL.

The V and J genes are TRBV30 and TRBJ2-4, with 10 bases aligning to TRBD2. The CDR3 is 15 amino acids. CDR1 is GTSNPN, CDR2 SVGIG, per germline (reference sequence). V lost 5 bases, J lost 8 bases, and 12 bases stayed unmatched. CDR3: CAWGSSGRARDIQYF. DNA for the CDR3: TGTGCCTGGGGGTCCAGCGGGAGGGCCCGAGACATTCAGTACTTC.

This clonotype came up many times. This chain links TRBV7-2 with TRBJ2-5, with 16 positions matching TRBD2. V gave up 6 bases and J gave up 2 bases; unmatched junction bases: 9. The germline V gene has CDR1 SGHTA and CDR2 FQGNSA. This CDR3 is built from 18 residues. The CDR3 DNA sequence: TGTGCCAGCAGTCACGGGACTAGCGGGAGGGCCGGGCAAGAGACCCAGTACTTC. It codes for CASSHGTSGRAGQETQYF.

This clonotype was counted only a few times. The rearrangement links TRBV5-1 to TRBJ2-7; TRBD1 is a possible D gene (5 bases). This CDR3 has 14 amino acids. CDR1 and CDR2 (germline): SGHRS, YFSETQ. Trimming cost V 4 bases and J 5 bases, with 16 bases left between them. DNA of the CDR3: TGCGCCAGCAGCGGGGCAGGGAATTGGAACGAGCAGTACTTC. Protein sequence: CASSGAGNWNEQYF.

The J gene is TRBJ2-7, the V gene TRBV13; D may be TRBD1 or TRBD2 (5 bases each). CDR3 length equals 15 residues. V gave up 5 bases and J gave up 3 bases, with 17 bases separating them. The germline V gene has CDR1 PRHDT and CDR2 FYEKMQ (reference sequence). CDR3 in DNA: TGTGCCAGCAGCACTCGGACACAAGGGAGCTACGAGCAGTACTTC. Its protein product is CASSTRTQGSYEQYF.

This clonotype has ten or more counts. The J gene is TRBJ1-1, the V gene TRBV12-3 or TRBV12-4; D perhaps matches TRBD1 (5 bases). The CDR3 contains 15 residues. Trimming pared 5 bases from V and 4 bases from J, leaving 17 bases between. CDR3 in DNA: TGTGCCAGCAGTCTGGACGAAAAGGGGTTCACTGAAGCTTTCTTT. Translating gives CASSLDEKGFTEAFF.

This rearrangement joins TRBV18 to TRBJ1-1; D uncertain. Per the germline V gene, CDR1 is KGHSH and CDR2 is LQKENI. The germline V and J ends were trimmed by 1 base and 2 bases, with 14 bases remaining between them. This CDR3 has 16 residues. CDR3 amino acids: CASSPRGRARNTEAFF. The CDR3 coding sequence is TGTGCCAGCTCACCACGCGGGCGAGCACGCAACACTGAAGCTTTCTTT.

This clonotype was seen a few times. The gene calls are TRBV12-3 or TRBV12-4 and TRBJ2-6; D unresolved. The V end was cut by 6 bases, the J end by 0 bases, with 9 bases between. The CDR3 spans 15 residues. The CDR3 DNA follows: TGTGCCAGCAGGACTTCAATCTCTGGGGCCAACGTCCTGACTTTC. Its translation: CASRTSISGANVLTF.

The genes are TRBV4-1 and TRBJ2-7; either TRBD1 or TRBD2 may fit D (5 bases each). Trimming shortened V by 0 bases and J by 1 base, and 10 bases separated the two germline ends. This CDR3 is 15 amino acids long. CDR1 MGHRA and CDR2 YSYEKL come from the germline V gene. CDR3 sequence (DNA): TGCGCCAGCAGCCAAGAACGGGGACGGTCCTACGAGCAGTACTTC. Residues: CASSQERGRSYEQYF.